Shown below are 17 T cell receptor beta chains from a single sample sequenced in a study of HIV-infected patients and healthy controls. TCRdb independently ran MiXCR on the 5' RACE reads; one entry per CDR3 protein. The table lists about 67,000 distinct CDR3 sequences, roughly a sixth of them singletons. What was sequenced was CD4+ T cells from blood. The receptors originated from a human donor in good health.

DNA of the CDR3: TGTGCCAGCAGCTTAGGCTTACTAGCGGGAGTAGATACGCAGTATTTT. Its translation: CASSLGLLAGVDTQYF. The chain combines TRBV7-8 with TRBJ2-3, with TRBD2 matching over 11 bases. The CDR3 loop spans 16 amino acids. CDR1 SGHVS and CDR2 FQNEAQ come from the germline V gene. Germline trimming cut 1 base from V and 5 bases from J; bases unmatched to any gene: 5.

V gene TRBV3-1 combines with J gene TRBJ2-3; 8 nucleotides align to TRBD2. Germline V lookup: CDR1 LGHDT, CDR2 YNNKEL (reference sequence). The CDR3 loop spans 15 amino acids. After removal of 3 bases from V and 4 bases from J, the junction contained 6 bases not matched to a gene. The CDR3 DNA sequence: TGTGCCAGCAGCCAGCGGGGGGCCCGCCCAGATACGCAGTATTTT. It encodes CASSQRGARPDTQYF.

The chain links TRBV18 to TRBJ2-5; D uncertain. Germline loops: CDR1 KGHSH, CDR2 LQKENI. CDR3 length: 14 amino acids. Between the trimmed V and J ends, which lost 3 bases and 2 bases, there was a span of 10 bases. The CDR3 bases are TGTGCCAGCTCACCTGTAGGGCAGCAAGAGACCCAGTACTTC. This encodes CASSPVGQQETQYF.

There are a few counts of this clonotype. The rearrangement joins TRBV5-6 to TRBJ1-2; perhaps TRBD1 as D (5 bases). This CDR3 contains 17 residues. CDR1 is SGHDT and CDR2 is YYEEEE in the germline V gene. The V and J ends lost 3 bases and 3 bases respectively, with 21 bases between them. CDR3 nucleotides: TGTGCCAGCAGCTCGACTCTTACCCCAGGGTTCCACTATGGCTACACCTTC. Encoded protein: CASSSTLTPGFHYGYTF.

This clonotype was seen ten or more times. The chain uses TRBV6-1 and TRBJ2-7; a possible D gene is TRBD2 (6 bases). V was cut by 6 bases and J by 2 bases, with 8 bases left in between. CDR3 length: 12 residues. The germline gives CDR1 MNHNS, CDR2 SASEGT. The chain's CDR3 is CASSPGAYEQYF. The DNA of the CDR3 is TGTGCCAGCAGCCCGGGGGCCTACGAGCAGTACTTC.

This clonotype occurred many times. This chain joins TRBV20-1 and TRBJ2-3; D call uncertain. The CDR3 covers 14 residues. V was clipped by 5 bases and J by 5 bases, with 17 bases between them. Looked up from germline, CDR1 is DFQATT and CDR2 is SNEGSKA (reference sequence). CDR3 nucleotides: TGCAGTGCTGAGACCCGTTCCCCCCGAGATACGCAGTATTTT. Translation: CSAETRSPRDTQYF.

CDR3 amino acids: CASSTMLGADTQYF. CDR3 bases: TGTGCCAGCAGTACCATGCTGGGGGCAGATACGCAGTATTTT. The gene calls are TRBV6-2 or TRBV6-3 and TRBJ2-3; perhaps D is TRBD1 or TRBD2 (5 bases each). This CDR3 contains 14 residues. Trimming pared 5 bases from V and 4 bases from J, leaving 13 bases between. The germline V gene has CDR1 MNHEY and CDR2 SVGEGT.

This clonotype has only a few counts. The CDR3 nucleotides read TGTGCCAGCAGTTTGCGGAGCTCTGGAAACACCATATATTTT. This encodes CASSLRSSGNTIYF. The chain is built from TRBV28 and TRBJ1-3, with D hard to call. V was shortened by 3 bases and J by 0 bases, with 6 bases between the two germline ends. The CDR3 is made up of 14 amino acids. Germline V CDR1 and CDR2: MDHEN, SYDVKM.

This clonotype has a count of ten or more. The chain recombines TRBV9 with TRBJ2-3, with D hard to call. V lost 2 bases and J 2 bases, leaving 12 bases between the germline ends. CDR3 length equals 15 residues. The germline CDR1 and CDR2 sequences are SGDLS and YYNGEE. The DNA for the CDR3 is TGTGCCAGCAGCGTGGGTAGCAGGCCCACAGATACGCAGTATTTT. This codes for CASSVGSRPTDTQYF.

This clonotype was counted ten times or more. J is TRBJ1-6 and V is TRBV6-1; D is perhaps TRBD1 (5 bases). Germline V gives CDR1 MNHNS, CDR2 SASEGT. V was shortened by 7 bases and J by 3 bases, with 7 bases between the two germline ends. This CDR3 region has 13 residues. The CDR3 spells CASMTDYNSPLHF. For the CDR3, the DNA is TGTGCCAGCATGACAGACTATAATTCACCCCTCCACTTT.

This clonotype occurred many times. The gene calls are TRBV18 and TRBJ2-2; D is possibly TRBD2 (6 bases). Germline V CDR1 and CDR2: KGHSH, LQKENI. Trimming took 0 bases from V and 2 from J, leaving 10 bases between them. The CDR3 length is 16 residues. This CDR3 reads CASSPPGTRNTGELFF. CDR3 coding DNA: TGTGCCAGCTCACCACCGGGGACTCGCAACACCGGGGAGCTGTTTTTT.

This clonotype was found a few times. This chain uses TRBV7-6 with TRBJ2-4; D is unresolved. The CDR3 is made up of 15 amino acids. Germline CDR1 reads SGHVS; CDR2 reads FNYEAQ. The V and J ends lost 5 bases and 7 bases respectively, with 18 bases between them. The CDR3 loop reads CASSQTPPPFNIQYF. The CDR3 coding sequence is TGTGCCAGCAGCCAGACCCCCCCGCCCTTTAACATTCAGTACTTC. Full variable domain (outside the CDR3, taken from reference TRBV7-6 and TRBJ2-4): GAGVSQSPRYKVTKRGQDVALRCDPISGHVSLYWYRQALGQGPEFLTYFNYEAQQDKSGLPNDRFSAERPEGSISTLTIQRTEQRDSAMYRCASSQTPPPFNIQYFGAGTRLSVL.

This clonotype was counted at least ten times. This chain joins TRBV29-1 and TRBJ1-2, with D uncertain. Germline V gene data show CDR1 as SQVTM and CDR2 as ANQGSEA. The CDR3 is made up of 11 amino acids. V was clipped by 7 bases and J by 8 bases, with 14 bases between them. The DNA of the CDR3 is TGCAGCGCCGGAACCAACACGGGCTACACCTTC. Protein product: CSAGTNTGYTF.

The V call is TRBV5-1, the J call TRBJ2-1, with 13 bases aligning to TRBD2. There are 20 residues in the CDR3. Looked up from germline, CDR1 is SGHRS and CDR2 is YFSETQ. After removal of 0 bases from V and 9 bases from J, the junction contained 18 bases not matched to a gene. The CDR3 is CASSLAGTSGISPRVGEQFF. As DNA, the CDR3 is TGCGCCAGCAGCTTGGCCGGGACTAGCGGGATTTCACCCAGAGTCGGTGAGCAGTTCTTC.

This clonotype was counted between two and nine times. The CDR3 bases are TGTGCCAGCTCACCCGGGACAGGGGCGGATACGCAGTATTTT. It encodes CASSPGTGADTQYF. The V and J genes are TRBV18 and TRBJ2-3; 10 nucleotides agree with TRBD1. V lost 3 bases and J lost 6; bases outside the gene matches: 3. The CDR3 loop spans 14 amino acids. CDR1 is KGHSH, CDR2 LQKENI, per germline.

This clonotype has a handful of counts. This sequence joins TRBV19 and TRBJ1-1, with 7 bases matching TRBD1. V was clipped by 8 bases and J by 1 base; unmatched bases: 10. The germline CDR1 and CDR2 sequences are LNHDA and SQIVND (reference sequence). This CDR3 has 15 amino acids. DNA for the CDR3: TGTGCCAGTTCAAGTACAGGGGCATCGAACACTGAAGCTTTCTTT. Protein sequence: CASSSTGASNTEAFF.

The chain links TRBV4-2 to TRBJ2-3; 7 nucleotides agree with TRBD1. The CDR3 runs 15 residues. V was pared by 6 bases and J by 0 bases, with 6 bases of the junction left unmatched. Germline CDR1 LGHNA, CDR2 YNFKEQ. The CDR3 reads CASRQQGISTDTQYF. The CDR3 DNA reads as TGTGCCAGCAGACAACAGGGGATAAGCACAGATACGCAGTATTTT.